This TCR beta chain was retrieved from a study of PD-1 blockade in classical Hodgkin lymphoma. Every patient had relapsed following autologous stem cell transplantation, and cohorts differed in brentuximab vedotin exposure. Complete response, partial response or progressive disease constituted the best responses recorded. Remarks on this clone: Antigen: not known.

This CDR3 region has 12 residues. From germline, CDR1 is SEHNR and CDR2 FQNEAQ (reference sequence). V lost 4 bases to trimming and J lost 5 bases, with 8 bases between them. Repertoires were generated with immunoSEQ multiplex PCR, while TCRdb's copy carries only in-frame clones and drops some. The data hold tens of thousands of clones, with less than 85% observed a single time. Whole-study results and caveats: Patients who responded completely had about the same baseline diversity as newly diagnosed patients. Patients starting nivolumab under 1 year after ASCT were excluded.

Sequenced here: peripheral blood mononuclear cells (PBMCs), sampled before the second cycle of nivolumab. The clonotype originates from a human donor with classical Hodgkin lymphoma. The chain carries TRBV7-9 and TRBJ2-5; D not resolved. CDR3 loop: CASSSLAETQYF. CDR3 sequence (DNA): TGTGCCAGCAGCTCCCTCGCGGAGACCCAGTACTTC.